Below, 23 T cell receptor beta chains from the same sample are listed, as sequenced in a study of control samples from healthy donors and cancer patients. Clones were sequenced by immunoSEQ multiplex PCR, and TCRdb holds only the in-frame ones, with some missing. This sample has approximately 140,000 clones; around 94% occur once, and the top ten carry about 12%. Sample: blood. The origin of the receptors is a man aged 40-50 years in good health.

In this sample, this clone turned up once. The CDR3 DNA reads as TGTGCCAGCAGGCTAGACAGTGTCTATGGCTACACCTTC. This gives the protein CASRLDSVYGYTF. This chain joins TRBV6-5 and TRBJ1-2; possibly TRBD1 for D (5 bases). Trimming pared 6 bases from V and 4 bases from J, leaving 12 bases between. This CDR3 is built from 13 residues. Germline CDR1 reads MNHEY; CDR2 reads SVGAGI.

V usage is TRBV7-2 and J usage is TRBJ1-3; TRBD1 agrees at 7 bases. The germline V gene has CDR1 SGHTA and CDR2 FQGNSA. The CDR3 is 14 residues long. V lost 3 bases to trimming and J lost 8 bases; unmatched junction nucleotides: 7. This CDR3 reads CASSFVQGSYTIYF. CDR3 DNA sequence: TGTGCCAGCAGCTTTGTACAGGGGTCGTACACCATATATTTT.

The chain couples TRBV5-6 to TRBJ1-5; 8 nucleotides align to TRBD1. Germline V lookup: CDR1 SGHDT, CDR2 YYEEEE. The CDR3 runs to 14 residues. Trimming cost V 4 bases and J 7 bases; bases outside gene matches: 7. The CDR3 reads CASSQRQGRQPQHF. The DNA of the CDR3 is TGTGCCAGCAGCCAACGACAGGGGAGGCAGCCCCAGCATTTT. The entire variable domain, with the rest obtained from reference TRBV5-6 and TRBJ1-5, is as follows: DAGVTQSPTHLIKTRGQQVTLRCSPKSGHDTVSWYQQALGQGPQFIFQYYEEEERQRGNFPDRFSGHQFPNYSSELNVNALLLGDSALYLCASSQRQGRQPQHFGDGTRLSIL.

V usage is TRBV5-1 and J usage is TRBJ1-1; possible D gene TRBD1, 5 bases. Germline CDR1 and CDR2: SGHRS and YFSETQ. The CDR3 contains 13 residues. V lost 1 base, J lost 11 bases, and 15 bases lay in between. CDR3 loop: CASSLLRQGVAFF. CDR3 nucleotide sequence: TGCGCCAGCAGCTTGCTTCGTCAGGGAGTCGCTTTCTTT.

This chain uses TRBV2 with TRBJ2-2; D is unclear. The CDR3 is made up of 13 amino acids. V was shortened by 5 bases and J by 5 bases, with 9 bases between the two germline ends. In germline, CDR1 is SNHLY, CDR2 FYNNEI. The CDR3 nucleotides read TGTGCCAGCAGTTCCGACTCGACCGGGGAGCTGTTTTTT. It codes for CASSSDSTGELFF.

The chain uses TRBV4-1 and TRBJ1-4; 10 bases fit TRBD1. Germline CDR1 reads MGHRA; CDR2 reads YSYEKL. J gave up 4 bases and V 0 bases, and 11 bases lay outside the gene matches. There are 19 residues in the CDR3. CDR3 DNA sequence: TGCGCCAGCAGCCAAGATCTGGTGGGACAGGGGATGTTTAATGAAAAACTGTTTTTT. Its protein product is CASSQDLVGQGMFNEKLFF.

The chain has TRBV5-4 and TRBJ2-2, with D maybe TRBD1 (5 bases). Trimming left V 0 bases short and J 6 bases short, with 18 bases between. Germline values: CDR1 SGHNT, CDR2 YYREEE (reference sequence). The CDR3 runs to 17 residues. DNA of the CDR3: TGTGCCAGCAGCTTGGATCGTCGAAGGACAATCGCCGGGGAGCTGTTTTTT. Translated, it gives CASSLDRRRTIAGELFF.

The chain uses TRBV11-2 and TRBJ2-7; D gene unclear. V lost 5 bases, J lost 3 bases, and 14 bases lay in between. The length of the CDR3 is 14 residues. CDR1 is SGHAT and CDR2 is FQNNGV in the germline V gene. The CDR3, as DNA: TGTGCCAGCAGCCTTTATGAAGACGGCTACGAGCAGTACTTC. Translating it yields CASSLYEDGYEQYF.

The rearrangement links TRBV6-2 or TRBV6-3 to TRBJ1-6; D ambiguous. The germline V and J ends were trimmed by 2 bases and 7 bases, with 9 bases remaining between them. There are 14 residues in the CDR3. The germline V gene encodes CDR1 MNHEY and CDR2 SVGEGT. The CDR3 protein is CASSYRSGNSPLHF. The CDR3 DNA sequence: TGTGCCAGCAGTTACAGGTCAGGCAATTCACCCCTCCACTTT.

The V gene is TRBV27, the J gene TRBJ1-1; D is possibly TRBD1 (6 bases). CDR1 and CDR2 (germline): MNHEY, SMNVEV (reference sequence). Trimming shortened V by 5 bases and J by 1 base, and 14 bases separated the two germline ends. The CDR3 consists of 15 residues. The CDR3 loop is CASSTRQDPNTEAFF. The CDR3 DNA reads TGTGCCAGCAGTACCCGACAGGATCCGAACACTGAAGCTTTCTTT.

The chain links TRBV18 to TRBJ1-1; the D is unclear. Germline CDR1 KGHSH, CDR2 LQKENI. The germline V and J ends were trimmed by 1 base and 5 bases, with 14 bases remaining between them. The CDR3 covers 15 residues. The DNA of the CDR3 is TGTGCCAGCTCACCACTTCGTGCTCAGGAAACTGAAGCTTTCTTT. Its translation: CASSPLRAQETEAFF.

V is TRBV29-1 and J is TRBJ1-4; D remains unclear. CDR3 length: 11 amino acids. Per germline, CDR1 SQVTM and CDR2 ANQGSEA. Deletions cut 5 bases from V and 7 bases from J, with 8 bases between. The CDR3 here is CSVRGIEKLFF. The DNA for the CDR3 is TGCAGCGTTCGGGGTATTGAAAAACTGTTTTTT.

To note about this clone: At one end, the junction sequence differs from germline, possibly due to a read error. This chain connects TRBV7-2 to TRBJ2-4; 9 bases agree with TRBD1. This CDR3 region has 16 residues. Looked up from germline, CDR1 is SGHTA and CDR2 is FQGNSA. This chain's CDR3 is CASSLAGTGAKNIQYF. The CDR3 DNA follows: TGTGCCAGCAGCCTAGCCGGGACAGGGGCCAAAAACATTCAGTACTTC. The full variable domain, in which reference TRBV7-2 and TRBJ2-4 provide the parts outside the CDR3, is GAGVSQSPSNKVTEKGKDVELRCDPISGHTALYWYRQSLGQGLEFLIYFQGNSAPDKSGLPSDRFSAERTGGSVSTLTIQRTQQEDSAVYLCASSLAGTGAKNIQYFGAGTRLSVL.

The chain combines TRBV9 with TRBJ2-2; D is uncertain. The V end was cut by 0 bases, the J end by 1 base, with 10 bases between. The CDR3 consists of 16 residues. Germline loops: CDR1 SGDLS, CDR2 YYNGEE. CDR3 protein: CASSVGTGRNTGELFF. The CDR3 region has the DNA TGTGCCAGCAGCGTAGGTACCGGCAGGAACACCGGGGAGCTGTTTTTT.

The chain employs TRBV2 and TRBJ2-5; no clear D. The germline V and J ends were trimmed by 9 bases and 0 bases, with 14 bases remaining between them. The CDR3 is 14 amino acids. Germline V lookup: CDR1 SNHLY, CDR2 FYNNEI. The CDR3 DNA reads TGTGCCAGTCAGGACGGTCAGTACCAAGAGACCCAGTACTTC. It is translated as CASQDGQYQETQYF. The variable domain in full, with the rest retrieved from reference TRBV2 and TRBJ2-5, is EPEVTQTPSHQVTQMGQEVILRCVPISNHLYFYWYRQILGQKVEFLVSFYNNEISEKSEIFDDQFSVERPDGSNFTLKIRSTKLEDSAMYFCASQDGQYQETQYFGPGTRLLVL.

The V call is TRBV28, the J call TRBJ1-5; TRBD1 might be the D (6 bases). The germline CDR1 and CDR2 sequences are MDHEN and SYDVKM. The V and J ends lost 6 bases and 7 bases respectively, with 10 bases between them. The length of the CDR3 is 12 residues. The CDR3 reads CASRIQGQPQHF. The CDR3 bases are TGTGCCAGCAGAATACAGGGCCAGCCCCAGCATTTT.

V gene TRBV5-1 combines with J gene TRBJ2-7; TRBD1 or TRBD2 may be the D gene (5 bases each). This CDR3 is 13 amino acids long. Germline V gives CDR1 SGHRS, CDR2 YFSETQ. Trimming pared 1 base from V and 4 bases from J, leaving 9 bases between. CDR3 residues: CASSLQGPYEQYF. Here the CDR3 DNA reads TGCGCCAGCAGCTTGCAGGGACCGTACGAGCAGTACTTC.

This clone was picked up one time. This chain uses TRBV10-3 with TRBJ1-6, with unresolved D. From germline, CDR1 is ENHRY and CDR2 SYGVKD. The CDR3 extends over 14 amino acids. Between the trimmed V and J ends, which lost 4 bases and 6 bases, there was a span of 10 bases. The chain's CDR3 is CAISGEGFNSPLHF. The CDR3 bases are TGTGCCATCAGTGGGGAGGGTTTTAATTCACCCCTCCACTTT.

This chain connects TRBV6-2 or TRBV6-3 to TRBJ2-1; D is possibly TRBD1 (6 bases). Per germline, CDR1 MNHEY and CDR2 SVGEGT. Trimming left V 6 bases short and J 5 bases short, with 20 bases between. The length of the CDR3 is 16 residues. The CDR3 sequence is CASSSPGDPEDNEQFF. The CDR3 DNA is TGTGCCAGCAGCTCCCCAGGGGACCCGGAGGACAATGAGCAGTTCTTC.

The chain has TRBV2 and TRBJ2-7; 8 bases map to TRBD2. Trimming at V came to 2 bases and at J to 0 bases, leaving 9 bases not matched to a gene. The CDR3 runs 17 residues. Looked up from germline, CDR1 is SNHLY and CDR2 is FYNNEI. The CDR3 is CASSEPPGRAHSYEQYF. CDR3 sequence (DNA): TGTGCCAGCAGTGAACCTCCCGGGAGGGCTCACTCCTACGAGCAGTACTTC.

The V gene is TRBV7-2, the J gene TRBJ1-3; TRBD1 agrees at 7 bases. The CDR3 is made up of 15 amino acids. J lost 2 bases, V lost 5 bases, and 6 bases had no gene match. CDR1 is SGHTA and CDR2 is FQGNSA in the germline V gene. CDR3 amino acids: CASSPGDRAGNTIYF. CDR3 coding DNA: TGTGCCAGCAGCCCCGGAGACAGGGCTGGAAACACCATATATTTT. Supplemented by reference TRBV7-2 and TRBJ1-3, the full variable domain reads GAGVSQSPSNKVTEKGKDVELRCDPISGHTALYWYRQSLGQGLEFLIYFQGNSAPDKSGLPSDRFSAERTGGSVSTLTIQRTQQEDSAVYLCASSPGDRAGNTIYFGEGSWLTVV.

The rearrangement joins TRBV9 to TRBJ1-6; 8 bases are a match to TRBD1. CDR3 size: 13 residues. CDR1 is SGDLS, CDR2 YYNGEE, per germline. V shed 3 bases and J 13 bases; nucleotides not matched to a gene: 6. The CDR3 is CASSATGEGPLHF. In DNA, the CDR3 is TGTGCCAGCAGCGCGACAGGGGAGGGTCCCCTCCACTTT.

This clone was seen a few times. The chain joins TRBV19 to TRBJ1-2; no definite D call. The CDR3 is 14 residues long. Germline V lookup: CDR1 LNHDA, CDR2 SQIVND (reference sequence). V was cut by 1 base and J by 5 bases, with 11 bases left in between. CDR3 amino acids: CASSIASSPYGYTF. The CDR3 DNA sequence: TGTGCCAGTAGTATAGCGAGCTCCCCATATGGCTACACCTTC.